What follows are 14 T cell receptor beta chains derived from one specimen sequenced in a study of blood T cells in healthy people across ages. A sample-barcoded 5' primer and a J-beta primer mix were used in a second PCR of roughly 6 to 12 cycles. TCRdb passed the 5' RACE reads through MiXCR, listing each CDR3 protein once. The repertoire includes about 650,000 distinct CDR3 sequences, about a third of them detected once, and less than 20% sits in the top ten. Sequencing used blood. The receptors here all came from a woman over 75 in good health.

CDR3 in DNA: TGCAGTGCTAGAGATCCCAATAAACTCGAAGACAATGAGCAGTTCTTC. Its translation is CSARDPNKLEDNEQFF. The gene calls are TRBV20-1 and TRBJ2-1; D is unresolved. The CDR3 contains 16 residues. Germline CDR1 and CDR2: DFQATT and SNEGSKA (reference sequence). Trimming pared 0 bases from V and 5 bases from J, leaving 17 bases between.

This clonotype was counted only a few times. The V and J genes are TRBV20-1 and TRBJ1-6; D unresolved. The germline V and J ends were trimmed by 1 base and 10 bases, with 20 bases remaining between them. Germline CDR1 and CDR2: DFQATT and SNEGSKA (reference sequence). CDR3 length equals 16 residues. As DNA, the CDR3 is TGCAGTGCTAGAGCTCCCAGAGAGGGTAGGGAATCACCCCTCCACTTT. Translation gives CSARAPREGRESPLHF.

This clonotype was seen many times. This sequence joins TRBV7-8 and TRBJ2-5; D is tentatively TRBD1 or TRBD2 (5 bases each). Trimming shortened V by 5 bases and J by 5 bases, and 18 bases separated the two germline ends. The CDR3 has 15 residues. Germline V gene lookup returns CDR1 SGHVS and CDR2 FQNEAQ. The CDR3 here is CASSPWDGGSETQYF. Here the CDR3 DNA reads TGTGCCAGCAGCCCTTGGGACGGTGGAAGCGAGACCCAGTACTTC.

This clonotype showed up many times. The CDR3: CASSPGTGWSYEQYF. Written as DNA, the CDR3 is TGTGCCAGCAGCCCCGGGACAGGGTGGTCCTACGAGCAGTACTTC. The chain has TRBV28 and TRBJ2-7; 9 nucleotides line up with TRBD1. Germline CDR1 MDHEN, CDR2 SYDVKM. CDR3 length: 15 residues. Losses at the gene ends were 6 bases for V and 1 base for J; bases not matched to a gene: 7.

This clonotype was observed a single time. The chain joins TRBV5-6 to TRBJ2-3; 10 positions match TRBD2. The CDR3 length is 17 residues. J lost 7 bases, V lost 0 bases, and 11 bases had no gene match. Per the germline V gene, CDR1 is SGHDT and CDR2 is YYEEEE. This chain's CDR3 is CASSLGGPAGGPNTQYF. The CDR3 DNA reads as TGTGCCAGCAGCTTGGGGGGGCCAGCGGGGGGGCCGAATACGCAGTATTTT.

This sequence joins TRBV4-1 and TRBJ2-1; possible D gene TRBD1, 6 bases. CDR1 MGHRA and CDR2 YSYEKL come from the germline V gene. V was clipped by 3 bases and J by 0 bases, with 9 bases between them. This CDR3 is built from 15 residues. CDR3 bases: TGCGCCAGCAGCCATAGGGACACCTCCTACAATGAGCAGTTCTTC. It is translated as CASSHRDTSYNEQFF.

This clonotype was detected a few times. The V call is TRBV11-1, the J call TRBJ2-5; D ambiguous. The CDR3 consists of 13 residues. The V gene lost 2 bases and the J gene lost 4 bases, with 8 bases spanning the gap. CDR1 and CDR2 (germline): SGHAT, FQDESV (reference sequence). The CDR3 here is CASSLWSSETQYF. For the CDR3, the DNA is TGTGCCAGCAGCTTATGGAGTTCAGAGACCCAGTACTTC.

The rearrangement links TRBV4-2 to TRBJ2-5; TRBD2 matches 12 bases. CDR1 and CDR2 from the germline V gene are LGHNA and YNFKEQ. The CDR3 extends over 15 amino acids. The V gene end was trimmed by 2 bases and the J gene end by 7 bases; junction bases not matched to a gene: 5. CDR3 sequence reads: CASSQTSGGQGTQYF. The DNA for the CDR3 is TGTGCCAGCAGCCAAACTAGCGGGGGGCAGGGGACCCAGTACTTC.

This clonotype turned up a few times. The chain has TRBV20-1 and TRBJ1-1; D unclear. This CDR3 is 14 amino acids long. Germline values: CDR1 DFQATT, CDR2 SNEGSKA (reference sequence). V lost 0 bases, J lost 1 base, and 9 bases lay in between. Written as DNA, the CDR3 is TGCAGTGCTAGAGAACAGTTAAGGAACACTGAAGCTTTCTTT. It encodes CSAREQLRNTEAFF.

CDR3 sequence (DNA): TGTGCCAGCAGCTTAGAGGGACAGGGATCCTACGAGCAGTACTTC. Protein product: CASSLEGQGSYEQYF. The chain is built from TRBV13 and TRBJ2-7; 9 bases line up with TRBD1. The trim removed 1 base at V and 1 base at J, leaving 2 bases unmatched. Germline V gives CDR1 PRHDT, CDR2 FYEKMQ (reference sequence). CDR3 length equals 15 residues. The full variable domain, with the rest looked up from reference TRBV13 and TRBJ2-7, is AAGVIQSPRHLIKEKRETATLKCYPIPRHDTVYWYQQGPGQDPQFLISFYEKMQSDKGSIPDRFSAQQFSDYHSELNMSSLELGDSALYFCASSLEGQGSYEQYFGPGTRLTVT.

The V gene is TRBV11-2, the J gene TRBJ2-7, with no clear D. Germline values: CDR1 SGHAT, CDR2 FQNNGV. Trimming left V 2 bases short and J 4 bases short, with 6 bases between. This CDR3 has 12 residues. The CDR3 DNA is TGTGCCAGCAGCTTAAACAAGTACGAGCAGTACTTC. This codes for CASSLNKYEQYF.

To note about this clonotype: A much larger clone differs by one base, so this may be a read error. The CDR3 DNA sequence: TGTGCCAGCAGTGAATTGGGAGTAGATACGCAGCATTTT. This encodes CASSELGVDTQHF. The chain employs TRBV25-1 and TRBJ2-3; the D is unclear. The J call is in doubt because the DNA end fits TRBJ1-5 better. CDR3 length equals 13 residues. Germline assignment: CDR1 MGHDK and CDR2 SYGVNS.

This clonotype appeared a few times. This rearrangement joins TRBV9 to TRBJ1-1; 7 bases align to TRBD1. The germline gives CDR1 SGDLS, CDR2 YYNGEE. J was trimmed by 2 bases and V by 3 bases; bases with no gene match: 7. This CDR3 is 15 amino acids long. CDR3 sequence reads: CASSDTTGSNTEAFF. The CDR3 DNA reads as TGTGCCAGCAGCGATACGACAGGGAGCAACACTGAAGCTTTCTTT.

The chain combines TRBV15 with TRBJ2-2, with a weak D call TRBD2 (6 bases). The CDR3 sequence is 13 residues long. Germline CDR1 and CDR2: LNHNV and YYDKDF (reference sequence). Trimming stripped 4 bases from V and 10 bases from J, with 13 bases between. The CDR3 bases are TGTGCCACCAGCACAATAGCGGAAGAGGAGCTGTTTTTT. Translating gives CATSTIAEEELFF.